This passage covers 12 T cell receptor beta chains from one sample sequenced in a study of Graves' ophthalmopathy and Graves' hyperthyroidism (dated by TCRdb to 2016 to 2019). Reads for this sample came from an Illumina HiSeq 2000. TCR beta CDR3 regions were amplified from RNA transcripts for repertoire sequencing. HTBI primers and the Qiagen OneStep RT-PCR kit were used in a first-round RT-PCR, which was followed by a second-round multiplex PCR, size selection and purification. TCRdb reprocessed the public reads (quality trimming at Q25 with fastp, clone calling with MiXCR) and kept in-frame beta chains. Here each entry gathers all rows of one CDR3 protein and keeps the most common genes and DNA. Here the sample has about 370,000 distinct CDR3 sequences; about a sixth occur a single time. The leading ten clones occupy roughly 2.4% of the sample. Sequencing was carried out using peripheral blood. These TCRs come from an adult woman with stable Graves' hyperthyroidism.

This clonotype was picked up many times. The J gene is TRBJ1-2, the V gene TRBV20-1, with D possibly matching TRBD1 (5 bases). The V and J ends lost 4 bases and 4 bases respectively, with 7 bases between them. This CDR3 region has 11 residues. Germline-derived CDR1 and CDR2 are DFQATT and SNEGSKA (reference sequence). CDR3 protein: CSAMGGYGYTF. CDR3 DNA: TGCAGTGCTATGGGGGGCTATGGCTACACCTTC.

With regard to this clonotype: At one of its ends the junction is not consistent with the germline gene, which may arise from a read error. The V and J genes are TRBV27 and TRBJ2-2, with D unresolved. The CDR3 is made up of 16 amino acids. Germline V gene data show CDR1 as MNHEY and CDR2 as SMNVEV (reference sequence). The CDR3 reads CASGLIFLDRAGELFF. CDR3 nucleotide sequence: TGTGCCAGCGGTTTAATCTTCCTAGACCGTGCCGGGGAGCTGTTTTTT.

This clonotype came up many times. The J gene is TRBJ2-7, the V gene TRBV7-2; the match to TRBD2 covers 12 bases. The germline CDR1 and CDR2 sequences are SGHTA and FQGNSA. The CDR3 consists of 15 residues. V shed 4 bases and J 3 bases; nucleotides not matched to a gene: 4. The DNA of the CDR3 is TGTGCCAGCAGCTCTAGCGGGAGGGCCTTCTACGAGCAGTACTTC. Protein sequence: CASSSSGRAFYEQYF.

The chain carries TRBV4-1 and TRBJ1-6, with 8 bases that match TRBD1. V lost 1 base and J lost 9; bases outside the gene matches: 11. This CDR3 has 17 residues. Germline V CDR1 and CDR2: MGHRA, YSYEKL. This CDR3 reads CASSQVRQGAKSSPLHF. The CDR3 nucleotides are TGCGCCAGCAGCCAAGTACGTCAGGGGGCTAAAAGTTCACCCCTCCACTTT.

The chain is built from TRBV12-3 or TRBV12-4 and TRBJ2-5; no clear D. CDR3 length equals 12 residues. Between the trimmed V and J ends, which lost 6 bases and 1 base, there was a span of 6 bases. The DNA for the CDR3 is TGTGCCAGCAGGGCGTCCCAAGAGACCCAGTACTTC. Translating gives CASRASQETQYF.

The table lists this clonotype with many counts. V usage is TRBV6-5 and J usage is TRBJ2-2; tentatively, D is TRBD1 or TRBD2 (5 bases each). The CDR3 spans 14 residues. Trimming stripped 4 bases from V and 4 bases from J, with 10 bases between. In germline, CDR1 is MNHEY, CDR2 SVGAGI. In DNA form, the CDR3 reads TGTGCCAGCAGTTGGGGACGCGCCACCGGGGAGCTGTTTTTT. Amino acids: CASSWGRATGELFF.

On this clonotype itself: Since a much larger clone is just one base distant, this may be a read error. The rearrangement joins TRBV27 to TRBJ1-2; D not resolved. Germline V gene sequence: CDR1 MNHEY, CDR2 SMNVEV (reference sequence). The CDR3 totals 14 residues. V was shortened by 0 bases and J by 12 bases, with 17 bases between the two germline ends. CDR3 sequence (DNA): TGTGCCAGCAGTTTATCCGGCGTTGGGCAAGGCCACACCTTC. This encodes CASSLSGVGQGHTF.

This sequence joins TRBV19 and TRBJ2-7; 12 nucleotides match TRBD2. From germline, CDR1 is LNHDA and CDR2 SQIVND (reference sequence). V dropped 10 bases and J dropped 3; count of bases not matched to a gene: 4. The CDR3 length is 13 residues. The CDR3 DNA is TGTGCCACCCGACTAGCGGGAGACTACGAGCAGTACTTC. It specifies CATRLAGDYEQYF.

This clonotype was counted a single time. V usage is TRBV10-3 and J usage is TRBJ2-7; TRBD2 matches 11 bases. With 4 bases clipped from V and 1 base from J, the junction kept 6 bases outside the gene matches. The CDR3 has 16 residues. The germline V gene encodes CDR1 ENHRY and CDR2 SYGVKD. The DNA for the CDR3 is TGTGCCATCAGTGCCGGTAGCGGGAGGGGGTCCTACGAGCAGTACTTC. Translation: CAISAGSGRGSYEQYF.

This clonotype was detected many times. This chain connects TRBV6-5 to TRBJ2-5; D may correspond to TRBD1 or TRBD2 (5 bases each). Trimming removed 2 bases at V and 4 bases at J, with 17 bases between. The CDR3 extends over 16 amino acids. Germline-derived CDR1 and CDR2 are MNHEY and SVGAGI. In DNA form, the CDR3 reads TGTGCCAGCAGTTACGGGAACGGGGCTTCACGAGAGACCCAGTACTTC. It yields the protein CASSYGNGASRETQYF.

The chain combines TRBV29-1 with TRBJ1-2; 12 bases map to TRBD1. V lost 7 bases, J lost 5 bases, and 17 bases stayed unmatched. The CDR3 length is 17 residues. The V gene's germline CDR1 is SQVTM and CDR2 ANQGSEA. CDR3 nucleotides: TGCAGCGCCACGGGACAGGGGGCGTTCGATTCCGATTATGGCTACACCTTC. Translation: CSATGQGAFDSDYGYTF.

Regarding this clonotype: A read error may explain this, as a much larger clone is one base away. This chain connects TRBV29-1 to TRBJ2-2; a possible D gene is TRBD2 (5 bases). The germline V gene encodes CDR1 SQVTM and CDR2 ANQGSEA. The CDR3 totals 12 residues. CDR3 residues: CSVGFYPGELCF. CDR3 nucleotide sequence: TGCAGCGTTGGTTTCTATCCCGGGGAGCTGTGTTTT.